This T cell receptor (beta chain) was recovered during a study of somatic mutations in cytotoxic T cells in rheumatoid arthritis. Regarding the study as a whole: Of the expanded CD8+ clones, the antigen targets were not known. With age, CD8+ clonality increased in rheumatoid arthritis patients, whereas no such increase appeared in healthy controls.

This clone was detected a few times. The antigen remains undetermined. The method was immunoSEQ multiplex PCR; TCRdb's version includes in-frame clones alone and lacks a portion of them. This table has 15,000 to 20,000 clones, about four fifths appearing once. Positive selection using magnetic beads isolated the CD4+ and CD8+ cells (purity was checked by flow cytometry). The V and J ends lost 2 bases and 10 bases respectively, with 15 bases between them. Germline V gene data show CDR1 as SEHNR and CDR2 as FQNEAQ (reference sequence). The CDR3 covers 14 residues. The receptor was isolated from an adult with rheumatoid arthritis. The chain recombines TRBV7-9 with TRBJ2-1; either TRBD1 or TRBD2 may supply D (5 bases each). The sample comprised CD8+ T cells sorted from blood. CDR3 nucleotide sequence: TGTGCCAGCAGCTTAATTGGGGGTCCGGGGGAGCAGTTCTTC. Amino acid sequence: CASSLIGGPGEQFF.